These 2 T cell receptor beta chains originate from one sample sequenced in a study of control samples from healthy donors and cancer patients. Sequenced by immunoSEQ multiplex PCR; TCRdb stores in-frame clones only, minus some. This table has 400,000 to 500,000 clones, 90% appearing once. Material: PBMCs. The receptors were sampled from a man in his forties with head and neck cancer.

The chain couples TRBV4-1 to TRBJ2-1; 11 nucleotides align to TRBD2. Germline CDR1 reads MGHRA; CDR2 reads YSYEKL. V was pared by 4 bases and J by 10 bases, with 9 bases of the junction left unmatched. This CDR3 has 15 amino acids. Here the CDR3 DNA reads TGCGCCAGCAGCCGGGCCTGGCTAGCGGGGGGAGAGCAGTTCTTC. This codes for CASSRAWLAGGEQFF.

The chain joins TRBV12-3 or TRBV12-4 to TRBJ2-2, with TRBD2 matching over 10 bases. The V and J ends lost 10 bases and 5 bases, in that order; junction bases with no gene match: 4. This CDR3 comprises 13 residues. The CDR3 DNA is TGTGCCATAAGAGCGGGAGGGACCGGGGAGCTGTTTTTT. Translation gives CAIRAGGTGELFF.